The 30 T cell receptor beta chains below all came from one sample that was sequenced in a study of beta chain features in type 1 diabetes. Regarding the study as a whole: A moderate, significant TCRB CDR3 shortening appeared in type 1 diabetes across four CD4+ subsets.

Sequencing targeted expressed TCRB transcripts, as all isolated RNA had been reverse transcribed. Clones were read by immunoSEQ multiplex PCR, and TCRdb kept only the in-frame ones, dropping some. Of more than 20,000 clones listed, almost 50% are singletons. Their target antigens are unknown. Sequenced input: stem cell memory CD4+ T cells from blood. These TCRs come from a young man with type 1 diabetes.

The rearrangement joins TRBV5-4 to TRBJ1-1; 7 bases map to TRBD1. This CDR3 is 14 amino acids long. Trimming removed 2 bases from V and 1 base from J; junction bases left unmatched: 2. Per germline, CDR1 SGHNT and CDR2 YYREEE (reference sequence). The CDR3 nucleotides are TGTGCCAGCAGCTTACAGGGGCGGAACACTGAAGCTTTCTTT. Amino acids: CASSLQGRNTEAFF.

V gene TRBV5-1 combines with J gene TRBJ2-2; 10 positions agree with TRBD1. Germline loops: CDR1 SGHRS, CDR2 YFSETQ. This CDR3 has 14 amino acids. J was trimmed by 7 bases and V by 4 bases; bases with no gene match: 4. The CDR3 protein is CASSPGTGDGELFF. CDR3 nucleotide sequence: TGCGCCAGCAGCCCCGGGACAGGGGACGGGGAGCTGTTTTTT.

The rearrangement joins TRBV5-1 to TRBJ1-6; TRBD1 might be the D (5 bases). The CDR3 contains 15 residues. Germline CDR1 and CDR2: SGHRS and YFSETQ. V lost 0 bases, J lost 5 bases, and 9 bases lay in between. The CDR3 is CASSLAGGDNSPLHF. The CDR3 DNA follows: TGCGCCAGCAGCTTGGCCGGGGGTGATAATTCACCCCTCCACTTT.

The J gene is TRBJ2-2, the V gene TRBV5-1; perhaps TRBD1 as D (6 bases). The CDR3 covers 17 residues. The V end was cut by 4 bases, the J end by 4 bases, with 20 bases between. The germline V gene encodes CDR1 SGHRS and CDR2 YFSETQ. The CDR3 sequence: CASSPSVGAPGTGELFF. For the CDR3, the DNA is TGCGCCAGCAGCCCCTCAGTGGGGGCCCCGGGCACCGGGGAGCTGTTTTTT.

This clone was observed once. The chain employs TRBV12-5 and TRBJ1-3; 10 nucleotides line up with TRBD1. The V gene end was trimmed by 8 bases and the J gene end by 8 bases; junction bases not matched to a gene: 12. The CDR3 consists of 15 residues. Per the germline V gene, CDR1 is LGHNT and CDR2 is FRNRAP. CDR3 DNA: TGTGCTAGTTCCGGGACAGGGGCCCTGAGGGACACCATATATTTT. Its protein is CASSGTGALRDTIYF.

This clone was seen a few times. The V call is TRBV5-1, the J call TRBJ2-2; TRBD2 aligns across 7 bases. The ends lost 0 bases at V and 5 bases at J; junction bases unmatched: 4. Germline V gene data show CDR1 as SGHRS and CDR2 as YFSETQ. CDR3 length: 15 residues. CDR3: CASSLGSSGTGELFF. The CDR3 DNA reads TGCGCCAGCAGCTTGGGGTCTAGCGGTACCGGGGAGCTGTTTTTT.

The rearrangement joins TRBV6-6 to TRBJ2-7; 7 positions agree with TRBD2. The V segment lost 6 bases and the J segment 1 base; nucleotides outside the gene matches: 9. Germline V lookup: CDR1 MNHNY, CDR2 SVGAGI (reference sequence). The CDR3 sequence is 15 residues long. The CDR3: CASRPGLHSSYEQYF. CDR3 nucleotides: TGTGCCAGCAGACCGGGACTACACAGTTCCTACGAGCAGTACTTC.

The chain recombines TRBV27 with TRBJ2-7; D may be TRBD1 (5 bases). CDR1 and CDR2 (germline): MNHEY, SMNVEV (reference sequence). With 2 bases removed from V and 0 bases from J, the gap between germline ends came to 11 bases. The CDR3 totals 15 residues. The CDR3 sequence is CASSLKKGPSYEQYF. CDR3 nucleotides: TGTGCCAGCAGTTTAAAAAAGGGGCCCTCCTACGAGCAGTACTTC.

This rearrangement joins TRBV11-3 to TRBJ2-2; TRBD1 matches at 9 bases. Germline V gives CDR1 SGHNT, CDR2 YENEEA. V shed 3 bases, J shed 4 bases, and the junction held 6 bases outside the gene matches. The CDR3 covers 16 residues. CDR3 sequence: CASSFGDRVGTGELFF. CDR3 DNA: TGTGCCAGCAGCTTTGGGGACAGGGTGGGCACCGGGGAGCTGTTTTTT.

The chain combines TRBV5-4 with TRBJ1-1; D ambiguous. The germline gives CDR1 SGHNT, CDR2 YYREEE (reference sequence). The V end was cut by 0 bases, the J end by 4 bases, with 13 bases between. The CDR3 is made up of 15 amino acids. The CDR3 reads CASSLGAPGGTEAFF. The CDR3 coding sequence is TGTGCCAGCAGCTTGGGGGCCCCAGGAGGCACTGAAGCTTTCTTT.

V gene TRBV7-6 combines with J gene TRBJ2-5; the match to TRBD2 covers 8 bases. V lost 1 base and J lost 5; bases outside the gene matches: 9. The germline CDR1 and CDR2 sequences are SGHVS and FNYEAQ. This CDR3 region has 16 residues. CDR3 region: CASSLGGLVSSETQYF. CDR3 coding DNA: TGTGCCAGCAGCTTAGGGGGACTAGTGAGTAGCGAGACCCAGTACTTC. Full variable domain (outside the CDR3, taken from reference TRBV7-6 and TRBJ2-5): GAGVSQSPRYKVTKRGQDVALRCDPISGHVSLYWYRQALGQGPEFLTYFNYEAQQDKSGLPNDRFSAERPEGSISTLTIQRTEQRDSAMYRCASSLGGLVSSETQYFGPGTRLLVL.

The chain carries TRBV19 and TRBJ2-1, with TRBD2 matching 9 bases. Germline V gives CDR1 LNHDA, CDR2 SQIVND (reference sequence). This CDR3 spans 15 amino acids. V was pared by 6 bases and J by 4 bases, with 7 bases of the junction left unmatched. CDR3: CASSRGTSRYNEQFF. CDR3 coding DNA: TGTGCCAGTAGCCGGGGGACTAGCAGATACAATGAGCAGTTCTTC.

This chain connects TRBV7-9 to TRBJ2-7; 9 bases line up with TRBD2. Trimming cost V 2 bases and J 6 bases; bases outside gene matches: 8. Germline V gives CDR1 SEHNR, CDR2 FQNEAQ (reference sequence). CDR3 size: 15 residues. Here the CDR3 reads CASSLLAGDVREQYF. In DNA form, the CDR3 reads TGTGCCAGCAGCTTATTAGCGGGAGATGTTCGCGAGCAGTACTTC.

The rearrangement uses TRBV5-6 and TRBJ1-1, with TRBD1 identical over 7 bases. CDR3 size: 15 residues. The germline V gene has CDR1 SGHDT and CDR2 YYEEEE. Trimming removed 3 bases from V and 0 bases from J; junction bases left unmatched: 5. The CDR3, as DNA: TGTGCCAGCAGCTCCAGGGGGAAGGTGAACACTGAAGCTTTCTTT. It specifies CASSSRGKVNTEAFF. The whole variable domain, remainder taken from reference TRBV5-6 and TRBJ1-1, is DAGVTQSPTHLIKTRGQQVTLRCSPKSGHDTVSWYQQALGQGPQFIFQYYEEEERQRGNFPDRFSGHQFPNYSSELNVNALLLGDSALYLCASSSRGKVNTEAFFGQGTRLTVV.

The chain links TRBV7-8 to TRBJ2-3, with 8 bases that match TRBD2. V lost 3 bases to trimming and J lost 0 bases; unmatched junction nucleotides: 2. This CDR3 comprises 15 residues. Germline V lookup: CDR1 SGHVS, CDR2 FQNEAQ. In DNA, the CDR3 is TGTGCCAGCAGCTTTAGCGGGAAGAGCACAGATACGCAGTATTTT. This gives the protein CASSFSGKSTDTQYF.

Here the CDR3 reads CASSIAVTGELFF. CDR3 DNA: TGTGCCAGTAGTATAGCCGTTACCGGGGAGCTGTTTTTT. This chain links TRBV19 with TRBJ2-2, with D unresolved. CDR3 size: 13 residues. CDR1 is LNHDA, CDR2 SQIVND, per germline (reference sequence). V was shortened by 1 base and J by 5 bases, with 5 bases between the two germline ends.

In this sample, this clone turned up a few times. This chain connects TRBV5-1 to TRBJ1-4, with 10 bases matching TRBD1. V shed 0 bases and J 7 bases; nucleotides not matched to a gene: 3. The germline V gene encodes CDR1 SGHRS and CDR2 YFSETQ. The CDR3 runs 15 residues. DNA of the CDR3: TGCGCCAGCAGCTTGGAAGGGACAGGGGTTGAAAAACTGTTTTTT. Amino acids: CASSLEGTGVEKLFF.

The chain employs TRBV4-2 and TRBJ1-3, with D uncertain. Germline lookup yields CDR1 LGHNA and CDR2 YNFKEQ. Trimming cost V 3 bases and J 4 bases, with 16 bases left between them. The CDR3 runs to 16 residues. Here the CDR3 reads CASSQVPEGEGNTIYF. The CDR3 DNA sequence: TGTGCCAGCAGCCAGGTACCCGAGGGAGAAGGAAACACCATATATTTT.

V and J are TRBV29-1 and TRBJ1-2; 8 bases are shared with TRBD1. Germline-derived CDR1 and CDR2 are SQVTM and ANQGSEA. V shed 4 bases and J 7 bases; nucleotides not matched to a gene: 11. The CDR3 contains 14 residues. The CDR3 sequence is CSVAQTDRVTGYTF. DNA of the CDR3: TGCAGCGTTGCCCAAACGGACAGGGTAACTGGCTACACCTTC.

This chain joins TRBV2 and TRBJ2-5; possibly TRBD2 for D (5 bases). Germline CDR1 reads SNHLY; CDR2 reads FYNNEI. This CDR3 is 13 amino acids long. The V end lost 4 bases, the J end lost 0 bases, and 6 bases lay between the germline ends. CDR3 loop: CASSAGYQETQYF. The CDR3 DNA is TGTGCCAGCAGTGCGGGGTACCAAGAGACCCAGTACTTC.

This clone was detected only a few times. The V gene is TRBV2, the J gene TRBJ2-2, with 11 bases aligning to TRBD2. This CDR3 region has 14 residues. Trimming took 7 bases from V and 5 from J; bases not matched to a gene: 3. Germline-derived CDR1 and CDR2 are SNHLY and FYNNEI. The CDR3 bases are TGTGCCAGCACCGGGACTAGCGGAACCGGGGAGCTGTTTTTT. The encoded protein is CASTGTSGTGELFF.

This sequence joins TRBV27 and TRBJ1-1; D might be TRBD1 (6 bases). The CDR3 sequence is 18 residues long. The ends were cut back, 5 bases at V and 2 bases at J, with 24 bases in the middle. Germline lookup yields CDR1 MNHEY and CDR2 SMNVEV (reference sequence). Here the CDR3 reads CASSPLTGLGFSNTEAFF. The CDR3 DNA sequence: TGTGCCAGCAGTCCCCTGACAGGTCTGGGGTTTTCTAACACTGAAGCTTTCTTT.

A few counts support this clone. V is TRBV19 and J is TRBJ2-2; 7 bases fit TRBD2. V lost 1 base and J lost 2; bases outside the gene matches: 4. The CDR3 is 16 residues long. Germline V gene lookup returns CDR1 LNHDA and CDR2 SQIVND (reference sequence). The CDR3 loop reads CASSIAPSGNTGELFF. CDR3 coding DNA: TGTGCCAGTAGTATAGCTCCTAGCGGTAACACCGGGGAGCTGTTTTTT.

V and J are TRBV30 and TRBJ1-1; D remains ambiguous. This CDR3 has 16 residues. Germline V gives CDR1 GTSNPN, CDR2 SVGIG (reference sequence). V lost 0 bases, J lost 1 base, and 15 bases lay in between. The CDR3 here is CAWSVFPQAGNTEAFF. CDR3 nucleotides: TGTGCCTGGAGTGTATTCCCGCAGGCGGGGAACACTGAAGCTTTCTTT.

The J gene is TRBJ2-5, the V gene TRBV6-5; TRBD2 matches at 11 bases. V dropped 7 bases and J dropped 5; count of bases not matched to a gene: 3. The CDR3 length is 13 residues. Germline lookup yields CDR1 MNHEY and CDR2 SVGAGI. The chain's CDR3 is CASILAGGETQYF. The CDR3 DNA follows: TGTGCCAGCATCCTAGCGGGGGGTGAGACCCAGTACTTC.

This clone was recorded a few times. The gene calls are TRBV7-6 and TRBJ2-3, with 9 positions matching TRBD2. V dropped 2 bases and J dropped 7; count of bases not matched to a gene: 7. The CDR3 runs to 15 residues. CDR1 and CDR2 from the germline V gene are SGHVS and FNYEAQ. The CDR3 nucleotides are TGTGCCAGCAGCTTATTAGGTAGCGGGGGAAATACGCAGTATTTT. This codes for CASSLLGSGGNTQYF.

Here the CDR3 reads CAISESAQGSSYNEQFF. CDR3 bases: TGTGCCATCAGTGAGTCCGCACAGGGAAGCTCCTACAATGAGCAGTTCTTC. The V and J genes are TRBV10-3 and TRBJ2-1, with D possibly TRBD1 on 6 matching bases. The CDR3 totals 17 residues. Germline CDR1 is ENHRY and CDR2 is SYGVKD. Trimming shortened V by 0 bases and J by 0 bases, and 12 bases separated the two germline ends.

The CDR3 sequence: CASSGRDTTYEQYF. The CDR3 nucleotides read TGTGCCAGCAGCGGACGGGACACTACCTACGAGCAGTACTTC. The rearrangement uses TRBV6-6 and TRBJ2-7, with D perhaps matching TRBD1 (6 bases). Germline V gives CDR1 MNHNY, CDR2 SVGAGI (reference sequence). The CDR3 covers 14 residues. V lost 6 bases and J 2 bases, leaving 14 bases between the germline ends.

The rearrangement joins TRBV5-4 to TRBJ1-2; D is uncertain. Trimming left V 3 bases short and J 3 bases short, with 9 bases between. There are 13 residues in the CDR3. The germline gives CDR1 SGHNT, CDR2 YYREEE (reference sequence). The CDR3 loop reads CASSSTADYGYTF. CDR3 nucleotide sequence: TGTGCCAGCAGCTCCACAGCTGACTATGGCTACACCTTC.

The chain recombines TRBV7-8 with TRBJ2-3; D unresolved. CDR3 size: 14 residues. V was pared by 1 base and J by 4 bases, with 9 bases between. Per germline, CDR1 SGHVS and CDR2 FQNEAQ. DNA for the CDR3: TGTGCCAGCAGCTTAGATCTCGCGGCAGATACGCAGTATTTT. Its translation is CASSLDLAADTQYF.